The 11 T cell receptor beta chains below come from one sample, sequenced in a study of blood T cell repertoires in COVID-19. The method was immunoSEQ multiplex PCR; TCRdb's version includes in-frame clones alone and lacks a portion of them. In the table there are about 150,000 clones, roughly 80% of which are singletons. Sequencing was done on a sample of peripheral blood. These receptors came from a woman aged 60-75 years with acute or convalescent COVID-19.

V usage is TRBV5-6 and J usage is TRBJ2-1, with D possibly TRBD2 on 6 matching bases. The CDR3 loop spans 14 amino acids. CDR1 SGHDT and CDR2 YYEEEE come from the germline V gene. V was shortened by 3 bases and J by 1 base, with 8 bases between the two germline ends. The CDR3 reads CASSWTISYNEQFF. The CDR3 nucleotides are TGTGCCAGCAGCTGGACTATTTCCTACAATGAGCAGTTCTTC.

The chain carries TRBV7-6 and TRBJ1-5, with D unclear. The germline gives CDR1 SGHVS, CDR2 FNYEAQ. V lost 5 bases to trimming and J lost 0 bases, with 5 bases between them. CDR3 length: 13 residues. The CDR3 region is CASSPSSNQPQHF. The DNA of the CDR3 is TGTGCCAGCAGCCCCTCTAGCAATCAGCCCCAGCATTTT.

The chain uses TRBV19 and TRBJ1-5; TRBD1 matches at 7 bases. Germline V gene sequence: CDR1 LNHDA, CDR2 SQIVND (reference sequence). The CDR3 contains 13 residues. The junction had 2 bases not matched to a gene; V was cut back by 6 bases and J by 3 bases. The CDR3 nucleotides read TGTGCCAGTAGCGGACAGGCCAATCAGCCCCAGCATTTT. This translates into CASSGQANQPQHF.

DNA for the CDR3: TGTGCCAGCAGTGAACCGGGTGCTAGCGGGGGGGCTTACGAGCAGTACGTC. Amino acids: CASSEPGASGGAYEQYV. The chain couples TRBV6-1 to TRBJ2-7; 12 bases line up with TRBD2. The trim removed 2 bases at V and 4 bases at J, leaving 9 bases unmatched. The CDR3 has 17 amino acids. Germline V CDR1 and CDR2: MNHNS, SASEGT.

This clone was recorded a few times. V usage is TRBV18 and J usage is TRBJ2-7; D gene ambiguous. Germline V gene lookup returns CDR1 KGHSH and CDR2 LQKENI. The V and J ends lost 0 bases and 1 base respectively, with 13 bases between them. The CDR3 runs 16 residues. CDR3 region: CASSPPGSVVSYEQYF. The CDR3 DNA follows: TGTGCCAGCTCACCACCGGGCTCAGTTGTGTCCTACGAGCAGTACTTC.

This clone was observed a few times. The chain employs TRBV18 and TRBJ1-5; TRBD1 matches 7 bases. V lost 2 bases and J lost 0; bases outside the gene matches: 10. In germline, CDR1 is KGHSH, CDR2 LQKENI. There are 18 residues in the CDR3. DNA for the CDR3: TGTGCCAGCTCACCAGGGTGGACAGGAGCATATAGCAATCAGCCCCAGCATTTT. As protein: CASSPGWTGAYSNQPQHF.

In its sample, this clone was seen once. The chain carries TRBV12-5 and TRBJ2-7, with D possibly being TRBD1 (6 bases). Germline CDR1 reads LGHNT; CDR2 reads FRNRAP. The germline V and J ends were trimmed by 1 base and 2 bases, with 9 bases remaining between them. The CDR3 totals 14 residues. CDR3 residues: CASGLGDRPYEQYF. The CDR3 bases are TGTGCTAGTGGTTTGGGAGACAGGCCCTACGAGCAGTACTTC.

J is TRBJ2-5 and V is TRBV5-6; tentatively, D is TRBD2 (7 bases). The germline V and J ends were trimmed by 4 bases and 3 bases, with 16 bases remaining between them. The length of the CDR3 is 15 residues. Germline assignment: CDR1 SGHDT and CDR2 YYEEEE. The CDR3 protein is CASSQTDSGEETQYF. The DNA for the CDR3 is TGTGCCAGCAGCCAAACGGACAGCGGGGAAGAGACCCAGTACTTC.

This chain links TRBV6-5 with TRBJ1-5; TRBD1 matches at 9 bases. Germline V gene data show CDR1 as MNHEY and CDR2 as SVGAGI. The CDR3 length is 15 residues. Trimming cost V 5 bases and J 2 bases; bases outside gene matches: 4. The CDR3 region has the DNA TGTGCCAGCAGTACGAGGACAGGGGGCAATCAGCCCCAGCATTTT. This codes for CASSTRTGGNQPQHF.

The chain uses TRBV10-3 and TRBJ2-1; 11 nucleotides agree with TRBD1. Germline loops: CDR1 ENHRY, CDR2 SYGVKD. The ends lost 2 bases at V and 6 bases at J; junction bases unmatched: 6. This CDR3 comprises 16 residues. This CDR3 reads CAISEPGQGVGNEQFF. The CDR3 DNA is TGTGCCATCAGTGAGCCGGGACAGGGGGTCGGCAATGAGCAGTTCTTC.

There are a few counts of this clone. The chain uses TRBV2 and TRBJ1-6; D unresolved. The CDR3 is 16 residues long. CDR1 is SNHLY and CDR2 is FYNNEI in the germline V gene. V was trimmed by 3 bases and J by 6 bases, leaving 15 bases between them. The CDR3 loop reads CASSDEGGLANSPLHF. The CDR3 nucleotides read TGTGCCAGCAGTGATGAAGGAGGGCTTGCTAATTCACCCCTCCACTTT.